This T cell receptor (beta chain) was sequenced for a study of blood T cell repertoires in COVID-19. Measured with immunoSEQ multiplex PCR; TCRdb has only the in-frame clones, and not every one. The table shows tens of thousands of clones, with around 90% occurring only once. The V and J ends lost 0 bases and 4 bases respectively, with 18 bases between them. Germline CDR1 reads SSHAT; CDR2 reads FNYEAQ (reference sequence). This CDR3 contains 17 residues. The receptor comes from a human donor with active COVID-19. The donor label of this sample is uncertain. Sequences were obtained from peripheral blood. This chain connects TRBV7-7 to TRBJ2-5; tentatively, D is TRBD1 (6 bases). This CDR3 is CASSLATGSMGIETQYF. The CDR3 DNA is TGTGCCAGCAGCTTAGCGACAGGCTCCATGGGAATAGAGACCCAGTACTTC.